This is a list of T cell receptor beta chains from one sample in a study of CXCR3-negative and CXCR3-positive naive CD8 T cells. TCRdb reanalyzed the 5' RACE reads and collapses them to one entry per CDR3 protein, without DNA. Its table records some 140,000 distinct CDR3 sequences. Input material: naive CXCR3+ CD8+ T cells from blood. All receptors derive from a human donor in good health. Some clones in this sample may be carry-over from other donors' samples. CDR3s include the opening cysteine and the closing phenylalanine or tryptophan. The order of the fields is J gene, V gene, CDR3 protein.

>TRBJ2-7|TRBV28
CASSLWGQGSYEQYF
>TRBJ2-2|TRBV15
CATSRDLREGELFF
>TRBJ2-4|TRBV20-1
CSASRDTTVAKNIQYF
>TRBJ2-5|TRBV7-3
CASSQGGSQETQYF
>TRBJ1-1|TRBV5-6
CASSPANDRVTEAFF
>TRBJ1-6|TRBV2
CAIRDRTNSPLHF
>TRBJ1-3|TRBV28
CASSLQETGNTIYF
>TRBJ2-1|TRBV7-9
CASRRRRDEQFF
>TRBJ2-5|TRBV12-3/TRBV12-4
CASSFTGRQETQYF
>TRBJ2-6|TRBV7-9
CASSSTISGANVLTF
>TRBJ2-1|TRBV5-1
CASSLLAAAYNEQFF
>TRBJ2-5|TRBV10-3
CAIGQGGQETQYF
>TRBJ1-1|TRBV6-1
CASRTVENDPSEAFF
>TRBJ2-2|TRBV7-9
CASSEGQGARGELFF
>TRBJ1-3|TRBV20-1
CSAPVDRGPGNTIYF
>TRBJ2-7|TRBV29-1
CSVGQSYEQYF
>TRBJ2-7|TRBV11-2
CASSLLEGLYEQYF
>TRBJ2-1|TRBV4-1
CASSQVPFGGGALNEQFF
>TRBJ1-1|TRBV28
CASLPTSDRRGTEAFF
>TRBJ2-1|TRBV12-3/TRBV12-4
CASSLSSANEQFF
>TRBJ2-1|TRBV12-3/TRBV12-4
CASSSARGSYNEQFF
>TRBJ2-7|TRBV6-5
CASSNPGTTYEQYF
>TRBJ2-7|TRBV5-5
CASSLHGTPSYEQYF
>TRBJ1-5|TRBV7-6
CASSQMPGTGNQPQHF
>TRBJ2-5|TRBV12-3/TRBV12-4
CASSRAGEPQETQYF
>TRBJ2-1|TRBV4-1
CASSQERVFHEQFF
>TRBJ2-7|TRBV7-6
CASSLGPGATYEQYF
>TRBJ2-2|TRBV5-1
CASSLVQNTGELFF
>TRBJ2-2|TRBV6-2/TRBV6-3
CASSRSGEAVHTGELFF
>TRBJ2-3|TRBV12-3/TRBV12-4
CASSSGGTSADF
>TRBJ2-3|TRBV29-1
CSVTPGTGMTDTQYF
>TRBJ2-1|TRBV4-3
CASSQDRGRAPTNEQFF
>TRBJ2-1|TRBV5-5
CASSGTWGGSYNEQFF
>TRBJ2-3|TRBV20-1
CSASDGVNTDTQYF
>TRBJ2-1|TRBV10-3
CAISDSGLAALEQFF
>TRBJ2-7|TRBV7-9
CASSSTRTSGRPYEQYF
>TRBJ2-5|TRBV7-9
CASRLVGFQETQYF
>TRBJ2-5|TRBV5-4
CASSSPERETQYF
>TRBJ1-5|TRBV27
CASSPTGTGDGSNQPQHF
>TRBJ2-1|TRBV12-3/TRBV12-4
CASSLGMVARNEQFF
>TRBJ2-7|TRBV28
CASSPATLPGEQYF
>TRBJ2-2|TRBV3-1
CATRDRPTGELFF
>TRBJ2-6|TRBV7-9
CASTRPGANVLTF
>TRBJ2-3|TRBV7-8
CASSLYHRVTQGGTQYF
>TRBJ2-1|TRBV5-1
CASSLEAGTHYNEQFF
>TRBJ1-2|TRBV13
CASSLTGSYGYTF
>TRBJ2-3|TRBV20-1
CSARVQAGTGDTQYF
>TRBJ2-7|TRBV7-9
CASSRPGTAYEQYF
>TRBJ2-1|TRBV29-1
CSVEDLSNEQFF
>TRBJ2-3|TRBV7-3
CASSLRTYGIADTQYF
>TRBJ1-1|TRBV20-1
CSARDWESLNTEAFF
>TRBJ2-3|TRBV20-1
CSARDIQGADTDTQYF
>TRBJ2-1|TRBV7-9
CASSLESGTTNEQFF
>TRBJ1-5|TRBV27
CASSFEVNQPQHF